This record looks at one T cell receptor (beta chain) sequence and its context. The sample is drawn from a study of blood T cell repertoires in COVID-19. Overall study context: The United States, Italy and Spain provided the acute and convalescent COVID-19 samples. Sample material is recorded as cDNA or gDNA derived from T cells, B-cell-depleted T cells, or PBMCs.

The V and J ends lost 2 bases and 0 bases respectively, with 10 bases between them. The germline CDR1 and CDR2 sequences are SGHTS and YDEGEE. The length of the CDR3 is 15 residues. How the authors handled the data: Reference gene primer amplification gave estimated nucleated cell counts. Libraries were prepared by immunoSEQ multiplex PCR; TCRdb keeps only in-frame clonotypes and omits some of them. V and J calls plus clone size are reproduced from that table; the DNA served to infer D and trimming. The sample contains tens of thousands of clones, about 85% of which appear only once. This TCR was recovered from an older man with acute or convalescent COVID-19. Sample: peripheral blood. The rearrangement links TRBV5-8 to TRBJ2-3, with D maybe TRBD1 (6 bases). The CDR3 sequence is CASSLVQGSTDTQYF. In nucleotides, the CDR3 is TGTGCCAGCAGCTTAGTACAGGGCAGCACAGATACGCAGTATTTT. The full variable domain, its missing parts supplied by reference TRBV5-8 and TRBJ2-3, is EAGVTQSPTHLIKTRGQQATLRCSPISGHTSVYWYQQALGLGLQFLLWYDEGEERNRGNFPPRFSGRQFPNYSSELNVNALELEDSALYLCASSLVQGSTDTQYFGPGTRLTVL.